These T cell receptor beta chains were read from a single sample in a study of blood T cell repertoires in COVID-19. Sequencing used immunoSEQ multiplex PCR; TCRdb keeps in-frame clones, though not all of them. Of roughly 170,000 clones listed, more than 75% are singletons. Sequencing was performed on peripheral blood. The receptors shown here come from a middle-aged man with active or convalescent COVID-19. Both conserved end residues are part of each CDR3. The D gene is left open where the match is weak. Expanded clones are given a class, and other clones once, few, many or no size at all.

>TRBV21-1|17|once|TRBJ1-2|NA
CASSARKGRRQGYGYTF
TGTGCCAGCAGCGCGCGGAAAGGTAGGAGACAGGGATATGGCTACACCTTC
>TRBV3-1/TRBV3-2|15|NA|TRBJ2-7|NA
CASSSRGREPYEQYF
TGTGCCAGCAGCTCCCGGGGGAGAGAACCATACGAGCAGTACTTC
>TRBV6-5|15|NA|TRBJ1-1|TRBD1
CASRARDRVNTEAFF
TGTGCCAGCAGAGCGAGGGACAGGGTGAACACTGAAGCTTTCTTT
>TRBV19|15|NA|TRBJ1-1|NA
CASSIDRKGDTEAFF
TGTGCCAGTAGTATAGATCGGAAAGGGGACACTGAAGCTTTCTTT
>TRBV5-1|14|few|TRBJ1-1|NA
CASSFSYPNTEAFF
TGCGCCAGCAGCTTTAGTTATCCCAACACTGAAGCTTTCTTT
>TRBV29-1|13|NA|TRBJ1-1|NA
CSVQLGGGTEAFF
TGCAGCGTCCAACTCGGAGGTGGCACTGAAGCTTTCTTT
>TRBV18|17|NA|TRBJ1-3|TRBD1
CASSPTGDLGSGNTIYF
TGTGCCAGCTCACCGACAGGGGACCTCGGCTCTGGAAACACCATATATTTT
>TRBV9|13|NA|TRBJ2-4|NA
CASSVGLENIQYF
TGTGCCAGCAGCGTAGGACTAGAAAACATTCAGTACTTC
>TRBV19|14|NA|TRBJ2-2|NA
CASSISTSPGELFF
TGTGCCAGTAGTATTTCGACATCGCCCGGGGAGCTGTTTTTT
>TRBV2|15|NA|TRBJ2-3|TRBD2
CASRGGTSGRDTQYF
TGTGCCAGCAGGGGGGGGACTAGCGGTAGAGATACGCAGTATTTT
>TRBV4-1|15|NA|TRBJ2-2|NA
CASSQAGDATGELFF
TGCGCCAGCAGCCAAGCGGGGGATGCCACCGGGGAGCTGTTTTTT
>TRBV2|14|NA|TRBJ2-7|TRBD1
CASFLGQGIYEQYF
TGTGCCAGCTTCCTGGGACAGGGAATCTACGAGCAGTACTTC
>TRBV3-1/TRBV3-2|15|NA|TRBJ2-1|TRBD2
CASSPPGLLWNEQFF
TGTGCCAGCAGCCCCCCGGGACTATTATGGAATGAGCAGTTCTTC
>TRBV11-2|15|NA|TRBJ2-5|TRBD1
CASSLVGQGQETQYF
TGTGCCAGCAGCTTAGTGGGACAGGGGCAAGAGACCCAGTACTTC
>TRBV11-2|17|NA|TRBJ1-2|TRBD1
CASTLKQGRTLNYGYTF
TGTGCCAGCACCCTAAAACAGGGGAGGACATTAAACTATGGCTACACCTTC
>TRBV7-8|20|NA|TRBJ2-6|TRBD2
CASSLTARGMPYSGANVLTF
TGTGCCAGCAGCTTAACGGCGCGGGGGATGCCATATTCTGGGGCCAACGTCCTGACTTTC
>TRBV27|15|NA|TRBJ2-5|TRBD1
CASSWVTGGQETQYF
TGTGCCAGCAGTTGGGTTACAGGGGGCCAAGAGACCCAGTACTTC
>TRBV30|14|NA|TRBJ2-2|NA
CAWRIALYTGELFF
TGTGCCTGGAGGATCGCCCTATACACCGGGGAGCTGTTTTTT
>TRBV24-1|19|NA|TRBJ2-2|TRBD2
CATSDPRTSGGVYTGELFF
TGTGCCACCAGTGACCCCCGGACTAGCGGGGGGGTGTACACCGGGGAGCTGTTTTTT
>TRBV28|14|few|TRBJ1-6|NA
CASSLAGGHSPLHF
TGTGCCAGCAGTTTAGCGGGGGGTCATTCACCCCTCCACTTT
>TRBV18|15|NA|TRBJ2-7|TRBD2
CASSVLAGGRYEQYF
TGTGCCAGCTCAGTTCTAGCGGGGGGTCGTTACGAGCAGTACTTC